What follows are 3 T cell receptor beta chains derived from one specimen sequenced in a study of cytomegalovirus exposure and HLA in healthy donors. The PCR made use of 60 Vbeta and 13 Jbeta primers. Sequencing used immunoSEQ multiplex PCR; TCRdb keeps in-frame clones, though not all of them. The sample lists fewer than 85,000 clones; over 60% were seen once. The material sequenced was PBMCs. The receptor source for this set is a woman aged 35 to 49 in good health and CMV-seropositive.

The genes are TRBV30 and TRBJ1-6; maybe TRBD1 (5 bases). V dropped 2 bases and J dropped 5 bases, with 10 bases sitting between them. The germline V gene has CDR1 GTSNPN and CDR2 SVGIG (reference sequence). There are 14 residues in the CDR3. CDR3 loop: CAWSPRVDNSPLHF. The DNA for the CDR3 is TGTGCCTGGAGTCCCAGGGTGGATAATTCACCCCTCCACTTT.

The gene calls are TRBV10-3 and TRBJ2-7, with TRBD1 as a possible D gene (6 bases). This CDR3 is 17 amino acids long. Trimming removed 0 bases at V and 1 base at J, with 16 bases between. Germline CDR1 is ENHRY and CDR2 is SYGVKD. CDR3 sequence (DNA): TGTGCCATCAGTGAGTCGAACGACGGGACACCTTCCTACGAGCAGTACTTC. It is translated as CAISESNDGTPSYEQYF.

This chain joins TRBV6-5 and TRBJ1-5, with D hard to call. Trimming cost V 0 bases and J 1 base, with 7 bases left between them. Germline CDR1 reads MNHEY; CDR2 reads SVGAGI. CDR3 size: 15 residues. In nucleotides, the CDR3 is TGTGCCAGCAGTTACTCGAGGCAGAGCAATCAGCCCCAGCATTTT. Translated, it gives CASSYSRQSNQPQHF.